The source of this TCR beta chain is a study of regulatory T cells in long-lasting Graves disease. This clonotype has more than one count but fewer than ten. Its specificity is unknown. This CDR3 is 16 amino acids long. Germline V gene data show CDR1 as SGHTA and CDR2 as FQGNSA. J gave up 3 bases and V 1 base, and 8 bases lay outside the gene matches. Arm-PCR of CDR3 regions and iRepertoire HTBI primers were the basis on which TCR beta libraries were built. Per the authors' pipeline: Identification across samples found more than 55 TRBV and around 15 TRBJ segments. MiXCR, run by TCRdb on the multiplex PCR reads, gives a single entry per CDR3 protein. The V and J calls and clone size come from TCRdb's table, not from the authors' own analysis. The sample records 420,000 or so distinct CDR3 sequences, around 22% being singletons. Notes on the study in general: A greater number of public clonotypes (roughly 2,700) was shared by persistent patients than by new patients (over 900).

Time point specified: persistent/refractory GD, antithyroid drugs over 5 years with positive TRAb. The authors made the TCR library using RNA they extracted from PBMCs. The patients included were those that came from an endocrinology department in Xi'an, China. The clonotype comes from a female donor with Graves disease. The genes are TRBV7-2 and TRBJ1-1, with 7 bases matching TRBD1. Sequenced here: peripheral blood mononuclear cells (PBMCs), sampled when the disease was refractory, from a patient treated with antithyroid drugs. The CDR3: CASSLVSGGTYTEAFF. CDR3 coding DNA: TGTGCCAGCAGCTTAGTATCAGGGGGGACGTACACTGAAGCTTTCTTT.